What follows describes a single T cell receptor beta chain. What it recognizes is unknown. Compared with germline, one end of the junction differs, possibly owing to a read error. The data were taken from a study of graft-versus-host responses after intestinal transplantation. Overall study: Isolated intestinal, liver-intestinal, or multivisceral transplants were what recipients had. Study-wide points: Peak circulating GvH clone levels tracked with early post-transplant HvG declines. Ileal or blood samples showed some GvH clones first, and such clones were also found in recipient marrow.

Only in-frame clones appear in the TCRdb table, and some are missing; sequencing was by immunoSEQ multiplex PCR. The sample holds some 96,000 clones, 75% to 95% seen once. This CDR3 has 15 amino acids. Germline V gene sequence: CDR1 SSHAT, CDR2 FNYEAQ (reference sequence). This sample comprised PBMCs, obtained approximately 420 days after intestinal transplant. The V gene is TRBV7-7, the J gene TRBJ2-5; TRBD2 matches 13 bases. The sequence was obtained from a human patient who received an intestinal transplant, so some T cells may come from the graft donor. The CDR3 here is CASSLLAGGEETQYF. Written as DNA, the CDR3 is TGTGCTAGCAGCCTACTAGCGGGGGGGGAAGAGACCCAGTACTTC.